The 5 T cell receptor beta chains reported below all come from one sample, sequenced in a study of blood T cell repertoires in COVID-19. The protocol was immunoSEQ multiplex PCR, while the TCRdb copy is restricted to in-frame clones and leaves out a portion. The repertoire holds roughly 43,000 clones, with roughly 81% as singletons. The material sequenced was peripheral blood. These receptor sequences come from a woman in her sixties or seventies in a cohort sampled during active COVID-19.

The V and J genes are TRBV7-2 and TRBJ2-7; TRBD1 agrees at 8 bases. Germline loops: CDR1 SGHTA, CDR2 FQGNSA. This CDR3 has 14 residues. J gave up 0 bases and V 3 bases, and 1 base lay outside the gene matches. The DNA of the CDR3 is TGTGCCAGCAGCTTGGACAGGGTCTCCTACGAGCAGTACTTC. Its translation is CASSLDRVSYEQYF.

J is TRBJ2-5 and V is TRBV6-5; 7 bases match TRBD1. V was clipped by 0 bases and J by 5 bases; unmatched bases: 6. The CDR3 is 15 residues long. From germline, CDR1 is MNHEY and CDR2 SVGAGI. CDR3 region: CASSYSTGKGETQYF. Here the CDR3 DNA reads TGTGCCAGCAGTTACTCGACAGGGAAGGGGGAGACCCAGTACTTC.

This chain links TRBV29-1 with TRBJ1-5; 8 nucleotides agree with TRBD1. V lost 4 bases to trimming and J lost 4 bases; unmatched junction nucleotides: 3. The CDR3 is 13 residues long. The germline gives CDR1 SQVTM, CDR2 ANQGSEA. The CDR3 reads CSVGQGFNQPQHF. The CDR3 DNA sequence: TGCAGCGTTGGACAGGGGTTTAATCAGCCCCAGCATTTT. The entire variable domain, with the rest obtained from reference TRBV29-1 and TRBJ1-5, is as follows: SAVISQKPSRDICQRGTSLTIQCQVDSQVTMMFWYRQQPGQSLTLIATANQGSEATYESGFVIDKFPISRPNLTFSTLTVSNMSPEDSSIYLCSVGQGFNQPQHFGDGTRLSIL.

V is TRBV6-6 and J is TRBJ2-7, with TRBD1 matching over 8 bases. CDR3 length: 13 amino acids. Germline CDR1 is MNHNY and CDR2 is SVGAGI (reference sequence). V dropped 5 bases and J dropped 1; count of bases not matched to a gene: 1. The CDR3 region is CASSRTGSYEQYF. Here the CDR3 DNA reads TGTGCCAGCAGTAGGACAGGGTCCTACGAGCAGTACTTC.

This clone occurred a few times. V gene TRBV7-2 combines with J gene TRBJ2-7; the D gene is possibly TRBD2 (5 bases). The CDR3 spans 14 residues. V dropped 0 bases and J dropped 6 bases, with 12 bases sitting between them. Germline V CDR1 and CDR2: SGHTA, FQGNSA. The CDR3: CASSLAGRRPEQYF. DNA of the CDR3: TGTGCCAGCAGCTTAGCTGGACGGAGGCCCGAGCAGTACTTC.